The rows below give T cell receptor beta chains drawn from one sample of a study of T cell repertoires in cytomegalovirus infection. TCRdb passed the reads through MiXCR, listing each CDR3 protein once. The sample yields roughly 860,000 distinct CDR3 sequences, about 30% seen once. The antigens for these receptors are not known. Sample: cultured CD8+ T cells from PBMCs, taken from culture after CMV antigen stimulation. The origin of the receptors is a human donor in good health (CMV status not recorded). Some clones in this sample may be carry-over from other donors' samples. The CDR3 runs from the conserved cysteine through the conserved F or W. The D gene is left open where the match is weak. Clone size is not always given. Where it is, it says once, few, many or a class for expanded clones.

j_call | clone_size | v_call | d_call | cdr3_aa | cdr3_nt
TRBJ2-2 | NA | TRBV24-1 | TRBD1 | CATSDLHRGDTGELFF | TGTGCCACCAGTGATTTGCACAGGGGGGACACCGGGGAGCTGTTTTTT
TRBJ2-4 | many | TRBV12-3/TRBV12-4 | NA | CASSLGSAKNIQYF | TGTGCCAGCAGTTTAGGCTCAGCCAAAAACATTCAGTACTTC
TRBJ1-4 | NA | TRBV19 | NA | CASSPRNPPLLSDEKLFF | TGTGCCAGTAGTCCCCGGAATCCCCCGCTTTTATCGGATGAAAAACTGTTTTTT
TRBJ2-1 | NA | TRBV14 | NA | CASSQESFNEQFF | TGTGCCAGCAGCCAAGAATCTTTCAATGAGCAGTTCTTC
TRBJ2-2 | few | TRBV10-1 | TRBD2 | CASSESSGVGGELFF | TGCGCCAGCAGTGAATCTAGCGGGGTCGGCGGGGAGCTGTTTTTT
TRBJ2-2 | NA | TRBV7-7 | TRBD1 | CASSTGVGTGELFF | TGTGCTAGCAGCACAGGGGTGGGCACCGGGGAACTGTTTTTT
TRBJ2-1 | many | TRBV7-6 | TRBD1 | CASSLVGTGVPYNEQFF | TGTGCCAGCAGCTTAGTCGGGACAGGGGTTCCCTACAATGAGCAGTTCTTC
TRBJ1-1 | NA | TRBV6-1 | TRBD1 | CASSRGDRAAFF | TGTGCCAGCAGTAGGGGGGACAGGGCTGCTTTCTTT
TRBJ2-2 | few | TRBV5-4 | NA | CASGLVGSTGELFF | TGTGCCAGCGGCTTGGTAGGAAGCACCGGGGAGCTGTTTTTT
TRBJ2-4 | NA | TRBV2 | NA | CASSDVQAKNIQYF | TGTGCCAGCAGTGACGTACAGGCCAAAAACATTCAGTACTTC
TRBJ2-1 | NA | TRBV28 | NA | CASSFQGGLGNEQFF | TGTGCCAGCAGTTTCCAGGGGGGTTTGGGCAATGAGCAGTTCTTC
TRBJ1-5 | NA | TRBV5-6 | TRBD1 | CASSSSTGGLQPQHF | TGTGCCAGCAGCTCCTCGACAGGGGGATTACAGCCCCAGCATTTT
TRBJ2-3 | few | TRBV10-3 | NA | CAISDGGRTDTQYF | TGTGCCATCAGTGACGGGGGGCGAACAGATACGCAGTATTTT
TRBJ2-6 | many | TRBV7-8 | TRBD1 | CASYSKWGQEESGANVLTF | TGTGCCAGCTATTCTAAGTGGGGACAGGAGGAGTCTGGGGCCAACGTCCTGACTTTC
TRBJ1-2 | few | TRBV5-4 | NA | CAYSGQEYGYTF | TGTGCCTATAGCGGTCAGGAATATGGCTACACCTTC
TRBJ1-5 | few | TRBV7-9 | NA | CASSPPGVDQPQHF | TGTGCCAGCAGTCCCCCAGGGGTGGATCAGCCCCAGCATTTT
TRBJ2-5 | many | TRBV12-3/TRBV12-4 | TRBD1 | CASSYRQGERAETQYF | TGTGCCAGCAGTTATCGACAGGGGGAGCGGGCAGAGACCCAGTACTTC
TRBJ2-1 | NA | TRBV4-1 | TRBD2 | CASSQRLAGAYNEQFF | TGCGCCAGCAGCCAACGACTAGCGGGAGCCTACAATGAGCAGTTCTTC
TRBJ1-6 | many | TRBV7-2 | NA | CASRDSGSYNSPLHF | TGTGCCAGCCGGGATTCTGGATCCTATAATTCACCCCTCCACTTT
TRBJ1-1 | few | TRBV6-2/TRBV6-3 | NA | CASSSEGGRTEAFF | TGTGCCAGCAGTTCCGAGGGAGGTAGGACTGAAGCTTTCTTT
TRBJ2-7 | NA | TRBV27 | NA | CASSPRDVTYEQYF | TGTGCCAGCAGTCCCCGGGACGTAACCTACGAGCAGTACTTC
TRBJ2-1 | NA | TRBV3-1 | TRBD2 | CASSPRLALNYNEQFF | TGTGCCAGCAGCCCCCGACTAGCTTTAAACTACAATGAGCAGTTCTTC
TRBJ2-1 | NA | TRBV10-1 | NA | CASSHGPTGGEQFF | TGCGCCAGCAGTCACGGGCCTACTGGTGGTGAGCAGTTCTTC
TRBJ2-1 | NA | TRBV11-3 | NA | CASTSGDTDNEQFF | TGTGCCAGCACCTCTGGGGACACTGACAATGAGCAGTTCTTC
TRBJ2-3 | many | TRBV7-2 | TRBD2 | CASGNAGGTDTQYF | TGTGCCAGCGGAAATGCGGGGGGCACAGATACGCAGTATTTT
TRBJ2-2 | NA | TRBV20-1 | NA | CSADTEDTGELFF | TGCAGTGCCGACACCGAAGACACCGGGGAGCTGTTTTTT
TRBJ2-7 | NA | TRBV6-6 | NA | CASSSDGNAYEQYF | TGTGCCAGCAGTTCTGACGGTAACGCCTACGAGCAGTACTTC
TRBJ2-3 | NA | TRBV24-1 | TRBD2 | CATSEPPTLGGTQYF | TGTGCCACCAGTGAGCCTCCGACCCTCGGGGGGACGCAGTATTTT
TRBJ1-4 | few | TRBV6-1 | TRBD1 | CASIRGITGANEKLFF | TGTGCCAGCATCCGGGGGATAACAGGGGCGAATGAAAAACTGTTTTTT
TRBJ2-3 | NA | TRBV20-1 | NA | CSARDRELLDTQYF | TGCAGTGCTAGAGATCGCGAGTTATTAGATACGCAGTATTTT
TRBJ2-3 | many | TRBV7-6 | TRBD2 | CASSLAPWTSGKADTQYF | TGTGCCAGCAGCTTAGCCCCTTGGACTAGCGGGAAGGCAGATACGCAGTATTTT
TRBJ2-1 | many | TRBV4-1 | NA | CASSQDGNEQFF | TGCGCCAGCAGCCAAGATGGGAATGAGCAGTTCTTC
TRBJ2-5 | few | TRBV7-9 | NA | CASSSTAGRQETQYF | TGTGCCAGCAGCTCCACGGCGGGGCGCCAAGAGACCCAGTACTTC
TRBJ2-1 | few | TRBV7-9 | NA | CASSPLFTLRYNEQFF | TGTGCCAGCAGCCCCCTTTTCACCCTCCGCTACAATGAGCAGTTCTTC
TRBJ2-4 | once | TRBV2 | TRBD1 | CAIRDRGLKNIQYF | TGTGCCATCCGGGACAGGGGCCTCAAAAACATTCAGTACTTC
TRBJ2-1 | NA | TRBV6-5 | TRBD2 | CASSYSSSGGGEQFF | TGTGCCAGCAGTTACTCGTCTAGCGGGGGCGGAGAGCAGTTCTTC
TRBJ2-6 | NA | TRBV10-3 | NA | CAIRMEKHSGANVLTF | TGTGCCATCCGGATGGAAAAGCACTCTGGGGCCAACGTCCTGACTTTC
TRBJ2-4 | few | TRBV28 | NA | CASSLTGGGGIQYF | TGTGCCAGCAGTTTAACTGGGGGCGGGGGCATTCAGTACTTC
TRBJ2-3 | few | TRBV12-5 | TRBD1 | CASAFYTAGTGSTDTQYF | TGTGCTAGTGCCTTCTACACGGCCGGGACAGGGAGCACAGATACGCAGTATTTT
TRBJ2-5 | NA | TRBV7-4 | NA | CASSPMGQETQYF | TGTGCCAGCAGCCCTATGGGCCAAGAGACCCAGTACTTC
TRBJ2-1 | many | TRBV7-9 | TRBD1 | CASSSPPPGQGPYNEQFF | TGTGCCAGCAGCTCCCCTCCCCCGGGACAGGGACCCTACAATGAGCAGTTCTTC